A selection of T cell receptor beta chains follows, all from one sample in a study of OX40 agonist ivuxolimab in advanced cancers. The data were produced by immunoSEQ multiplex PCR, yet TCRdb's version contains in-frame clones alone and is incomplete. The sample has around 150,000 clones, 90% to 95% seen once. The material sequenced was CD4+ or CD8+ T cells sorted from blood, taken in a trial of the OX40 agonist ivuxolimab. The receptors here all came from an adult with an advanced solid tumor such as melanoma, head and neck, liver or kidney cancer. The conserved cysteine and the conserved F or W are not part of the CDR3 here.

CDR3aa,j_gene,len,v_gene
ASSYRRQGPYNEQF,TRBJ2-1,14,TRBV19
ASSLGGLGVGYEQY,TRBJ2-7,14,TRBV7-2
ASSTPTSRGRGYGYT,TRBJ1-2,15,TRBV19
ASSYESRGQPQH,TRBJ1-5,12,TRBV6-5
ASSLGRGQETQY,TRBJ2-5,12,TRBV5-4
ASSLSSGARDTIY,TRBJ1-3,13,TRBV27
ASSLGQGGEKLF,TRBJ1-4,12,TRBV7-8
ASSPGPEPQH,TRBJ1-5,10,TRBV18
ASSLGLAGSAQETQY,TRBJ2-5,15,TRBV7-6
ASSETGTPWTEAF,TRBJ1-1,13,TRBV6-1
AWSPGTSGVFLRHEQF,TRBJ2-1,16,TRBV30
ASSPDRAVYEQY,TRBJ2-7,12,TRBV6-5
ASSSTGTGGTDTQY,TRBJ2-3,14,TRBV11-2
ASSPGTGSYEQY,TRBJ2-7,12,TRBV18
ATSRGGETNEKLF,TRBJ1-4,13,TRBV15
ASSFELGQGLRGYEQY,TRBJ2-7,16,TRBV7-9
ASSLLGKDGYT,TRBJ1-2,11,TRBV5-1
ASRSRRQGRENTIY,TRBJ1-3,14,TRBV19
ASSPTGYNSPLH,TRBJ1-6,12,TRBV28
ASSRGGSPSYEQY,TRBJ2-7,13,TRBV6-5
ASSLESGPGVSEQF,TRBJ2-1,14,TRBV5-1
ASSLPPKLGRQETQY,TRBJ2-5,15,TRBV11-1
SVAYRGNEKLF,TRBJ1-4,11,TRBV29-1
SARAQGANYGYT,TRBJ1-2,12,TRBV29-1
ASSEQGQGSNQPQH,TRBJ1-5,14,TRBV2
ASRAQDHRGNQPQH,TRBJ1-5,14,TRBV6-6
ATSRDGDTQY,TRBJ2-3,10,TRBV15
ASSPARGGIYEQY,TRBJ2-7,13,TRBV18
ASSSRVGLPSGANVLT,TRBJ2-6,16,TRBV28
ASSQPVSEQF,TRBJ2-1,10,TRBV7-9
ASSLTRADEQY,TRBJ2-7,11,TRBV5-6